This TCR beta chain was sequenced in a study of T-cell memory formation after mild COVID-19. Study results and caveats: Later expanders leaned toward CD4+, whereas clones contracting from day 15 to 85 were balanced CD4/CD8.

With respect to this clonotype: Its antigen is currently unknown.

CDR3 length equals 14 residues. Germline CDR1 reads SQVTM; CDR2 reads ANQGSEA. V lost 1 base and J 2 bases, leaving 10 bases between the germline ends. TCRdb reprocessed the 5' RACE reads with MiXCR, giving one entry per CDR3 protein. The top ten clones hold about a fifth of a sample with around 300,000 distinct CDR3 sequences, 13% of them seen once. The rearrangement joins TRBV29-1 to TRBJ2-3, with D possibly matching TRBD2 (6 bases). The clonotype was recovered from a man younger than 35 who had mild COVID-19 (a few samples of this study predate the infection). Cell type and time point are not known. The sequenced sample was PBMCs or a T cell subset sorted from them (not recorded which). CDR3 nucleotides: TGCAGCGTTGAAGGGGGGGTGTCCACAGATACGCAGTATTTT. This sequence encodes CSVEGGVSTDTQYF.